This entry lists 25 T cell receptor beta chains sequenced from one sample in a study of T cells in Graves' hyperthyroidism and ophthalmopathy. The CDR3 regions of TCR beta were amplified from RNA transcripts. HTBI primers drove first-round RT-PCR of the TCR CDR3. TCRdb itself ran the multiplex PCR reads through MiXCR, one entry per CDR3 protein. The sample lists approximately 400,000 distinct CDR3 sequences, roughly 15% occurring once. Material: blood. These receptors originate from a woman aged 30 to 39 with Graves' ophthalmopathy.

In this sample, this clonotype turned up many times. V gene TRBV7-9 combines with J gene TRBJ2-7, with D maybe TRBD1 (6 bases). V lost 3 bases and J lost 5, with 11 bases in between. In germline, CDR1 is SEHNR, CDR2 FQNEAQ (reference sequence). The CDR3 contains 13 residues. The CDR3 DNA is TGTGCCAGCAGCTTCTCAGACAGGAACGAGCAGTACTTC. As protein: CASSFSDRNEQYF. The full variable domain, its missing parts supplied by reference TRBV7-9 and TRBJ2-7, is DTGVSQNPRHKITKRGQNVTFRCDPISEHNRLYWYRQTLGQGPEFLTYFQNEAQLEKSRLLSDRFSAERPKGSFSTLEIQRTEQGDSAMYLCASSFSDRNEQYFGPGTRLTVT.

With respect to this clonotype: A single base separates this from a much larger clone, so it may be a read error. The chain carries TRBV24-1 and TRBJ2-1; tentative D call: TRBD2 (6 bases). The CDR3 is 14 residues long. The germline gives CDR1 KGHDR, CDR2 SFDVKD. The CDR3 coding sequence is TGTGCCACCAATGATTTCGCGGGGCGCAATGAGCAGTTCTTC. The encoded protein is CATNDFAGRNEQFF.

A note on this clonotype: A much larger clone sits a single nucleotide away, making a read error possible. V usage is TRBV7-3 and J usage is TRBJ1-1; D perhaps matches TRBD1 (5 bases). The CDR3 is made up of 15 amino acids. The V end was cut by 2 bases, the J end by 4 bases, with 14 bases between. CDR1 is SGHTA, CDR2 FQGTGA, per germline. In nucleotides, the CDR3 is TGTGCCAGCAGCTTAGGGGGGGGTAGAGGCACTGAAGCTTTCTTT. Its protein product is CASSLGGGRGTEAFF. The full variable domain, in which reference TRBV7-3 and TRBJ1-1 provide the parts outside the CDR3, is GAGVSQTPSNKVTEKGKYVELRCDPISGHTALYWYRQSLGQGPEFLIYFQGTGAADDSGLPNDRFFAVRPEGSVSTLKIQRTERGDSAVYLCASSLGGGRGTEAFFGQGTRLTVV.

This chain uses TRBV2 with TRBJ2-5; TRBD2 matches 12 bases. Per germline, CDR1 SNHLY and CDR2 FYNNEI. V dropped 2 bases and J dropped 4; count of bases not matched to a gene: 2. The CDR3 length is 15 residues. The CDR3 region is CASSEWTSGVETQYF. DNA for the CDR3: TGTGCCAGCAGTGAATGGACTAGCGGGGTAGAGACCCAGTACTTC. Filled out from reference TRBV2 and TRBJ2-5, the complete variable domain reads EPEVTQTPSHQVTQMGQEVILRCVPISNHLYFYWYRQILGQKVEFLVSFYNNEISEKSEIFDDQFSVERPDGSNFTLKIRSTKLEDSAMYFCASSEWTSGVETQYFGPGTRLLVL.

This clonotype has a count of ten or more. The gene calls are TRBV5-1 and TRBJ2-7; D ambiguous. Trimming took off 4 bases at V and 3 bases at J, with 14 bases between the two ends. The CDR3 loop spans 14 amino acids. CDR1 SGHRS and CDR2 YFSETQ come from the germline V gene. Here the CDR3 reads CASSPQRDFYEQYF. CDR3 nucleotides: TGCGCCAGCAGCCCACAAAGGGATTTCTACGAGCAGTACTTC.

Many counts were recorded for this clonotype. The chain joins TRBV7-9 to TRBJ2-5, with D unresolved. Germline-derived CDR1 and CDR2 are SEHNR and FQNEAQ (reference sequence). V was shortened by 5 bases and J by 2 bases, with 18 bases between the two germline ends. The CDR3 sequence is 16 residues long. In DNA, the CDR3 is TGTGCCAGCAGCCCCGAAGGAGTTTCCCATCAAGAGACCCAGTACTTC. This gives the protein CASSPEGVSHQETQYF.

The chain recombines TRBV29-1 with TRBJ1-6; 8 nucleotides match TRBD1. This CDR3 spans 13 amino acids. With V trimmed by 7 bases and J by 8 bases, 7 bases remained unmatched. CDR1 SQVTM and CDR2 ANQGSEA come from the germline V gene. CDR3 DNA sequence: TGCAGCGGAGGGACAGGAGGGGATTCACCCCTCCACTTT. Translated, it gives CSGGTGGDSPLHF.

This clonotype was observed many times. The V call is TRBV28, the J call TRBJ2-1; D might be TRBD1 or TRBD2, each matching 5 bases. V gave up 7 bases and J gave up 0 bases, with 13 bases separating them. The CDR3 is 15 amino acids. CDR1 MDHEN and CDR2 SYDVKM come from the germline V gene. CDR3 in amino acids: CASTRGRSSYNEQFF. CDR3 nucleotides: TGTGCCAGCACCCGGGGACGGAGCTCCTACAATGAGCAGTTCTTC.

The V and J genes are TRBV20-1 and TRBJ2-2; D may be TRBD1 or TRBD2 (5 bases each). From germline, CDR1 is DFQATT and CDR2 SNEGSKA (reference sequence). This CDR3 spans 13 amino acids. V lost 5 bases and J 3 bases, leaving 10 bases between the germline ends. The CDR3 DNA is TGCAGTGCTGCCCAGGGAGACACCGGGGAGCTGTTTTTT. Protein sequence: CSAAQGDTGELFF.

This clonotype was detected many times. The rearrangement links TRBV11-2 to TRBJ1-6; D possibly corresponds to TRBD1 (5 bases). Germline V CDR1 and CDR2: SGHAT, FQNNGV. V shed 3 bases and J shed 9 bases, with 12 bases lying between them. This CDR3 comprises 14 residues. CDR3 DNA sequence: TGTGCCAGCAGCTTTAGGGGCGTGGGTTCACCCCTCCACTTT. Protein sequence: CASSFRGVGSPLHF.

For the CDR3, the DNA is TGTGCCAGCAGTCTCAAAATGGGGGGGGTGGACAATCAGCCCCAGCATTTT. Amino acids: CASSLKMGGVDNQPQHF. The genes are TRBV6-2 or TRBV6-3 and TRBJ1-5; D perhaps matches TRBD1 (5 bases). V lost 5 bases and J lost 3, with 20 bases in between. Germline CDR1 and CDR2: MNHEY and SVGEGT. The CDR3 is made up of 17 amino acids.

This clonotype was picked up many times. The chain couples TRBV28 to TRBJ1-5; no clear D. The V end lost 3 bases, the J end lost 5 bases, and 8 bases lay between the germline ends. Per germline, CDR1 MDHEN and CDR2 SYDVKM. The CDR3 sequence is 13 residues long. CDR3 in DNA: TGTGCCAGCAGTTTCTCAGTCTATCAGCCCCAGCATTTT. This translates into CASSFSVYQPQHF.

This clonotype was observed many times. The V call is TRBV5-8, the J call TRBJ2-1; 12 nucleotides align to TRBD2. The CDR3 runs to 17 residues. Germline V gene sequence: CDR1 SGHTS, CDR2 YDEGEE. Trimming removed 9 bases from V and 8 bases from J; junction bases left unmatched: 18. The CDR3 bases are TGTGCCACCCAAACCTGGACTAGCGGGGAAAAGGTGGATGAGCAGTTCTTC. This translates into CATQTWTSGEKVDEQFF.

In this sample, this clonotype turned up many times. The chain carries TRBV20-1 and TRBJ2-1, with 7 nucleotides matching TRBD2. V dropped 6 bases and J dropped 3; count of bases not matched to a gene: 5. Germline-derived CDR1 and CDR2 are DFQATT and SNEGSKA (reference sequence). This CDR3 spans 13 amino acids. DNA of the CDR3: TGCAGTGCAAAGCGGGGTCTCTACAATGAGCAGTTCTTC. Translation gives CSAKRGLYNEQFF.

This clonotype was observed many times. The V and J genes are TRBV5-1 and TRBJ1-2; D uncertain. CDR3 size: 15 residues. V lost 4 bases to trimming and J lost 7 bases, with 20 bases between them. Germline V CDR1 and CDR2: SGHRS, YFSETQ. CDR3 amino acids: CASSPRLGSTAGYTF. The CDR3 coding sequence is TGCGCCAGCAGCCCCCGTTTGGGGAGCACCGCTGGCTACACCTTC.

In this sample, this clonotype turned up a few times. The chain joins TRBV13 to TRBJ2-1; D gene ambiguous. The germline CDR1 and CDR2 sequences are PRHDT and FYEKMQ (reference sequence). Trimming took off 4 bases at V and 9 bases at J, with 7 bases between the two ends. This CDR3 has 11 amino acids. The CDR3 DNA follows: TGTGCCAGCAGCTCCGTTCGTGAGCAGTTCTTC. Protein: CASSSVREQFF.

This clonotype was counted many times. The chain has TRBV2 and TRBJ2-5, with a weak D call TRBD2 (5 bases). The CDR3 loop spans 16 amino acids. Germline CDR1 and CDR2: SNHLY and FYNNEI. V lost 3 bases to trimming and J lost 0 bases, with 14 bases between them. CDR3 sequence (DNA): TGTGCCAGCAGTGAGGGCTTTCTAGCCCACCAAGAGACCCAGTACTTC. This sequence encodes CASSEGFLAHQETQYF.

This clonotype was picked up many times. This chain links TRBV18 with TRBJ2-1; TRBD2 matches 10 bases. The CDR3 runs 16 residues. V lost 3 bases, J lost 4 bases, and 6 bases stayed unmatched. Germline assignment: CDR1 KGHSH and CDR2 LQKENI. The CDR3 loop is CASSPLLAGAYNEQFF. Here the CDR3 DNA reads TGTGCCAGCTCACCCCTCCTAGCGGGGGCTTACAATGAGCAGTTCTTC.

The chain employs TRBV4-1 and TRBJ2-1, with a weak D call TRBD2 (7 bases). Germline V lookup: CDR1 MGHRA, CDR2 YSYEKL. V lost 3 bases, J lost 4 bases, and 16 bases lay in between. The CDR3 contains 16 residues. The chain's CDR3 is CASSQAAGAPYNEQFF. The CDR3 bases are TGCGCCAGCAGCCAGGCTGCGGGGGCCCCTTACAATGAGCAGTTCTTC.

This clonotype occurred a few times. The chain is built from TRBV7-9 and TRBJ1-1, with D possibly being TRBD1 (5 bases). This CDR3 spans 12 amino acids. Per germline, CDR1 SEHNR and CDR2 FQNEAQ (reference sequence). Trimming pared 4 bases from V and 8 bases from J, leaving 11 bases between. The CDR3 coding sequence is TGTGCCAGCAGCTCAGGGCCACCCGAAGCTTTCTTT. It is translated as CASSSGPPEAFF.

The sample holds many counts of this clonotype. The chain couples TRBV6-1 to TRBJ1-5; 8 nucleotides match TRBD1. CDR3 length: 15 amino acids. With 7 bases clipped from V and 6 bases from J, the junction kept 11 bases outside the gene matches. Germline V gene sequence: CDR1 MNHNS, CDR2 SASEGT. CDR3 sequence (DNA): TGTGCCAGCACCCTAGACAGGGGTCTAAGTCAGCCCCAGCATTTT. Its translation is CASTLDRGLSQPQHF.

There are many counts of this clonotype. The gene calls are TRBV20-1 and TRBJ2-1; 7 nucleotides agree with TRBD1. The CDR3 has 16 residues. Germline V lookup: CDR1 DFQATT, CDR2 SNEGSKA (reference sequence). With V trimmed by 0 bases and J by 2 bases, 7 bases remained unmatched. CDR3 protein: CSARDRQGKTYNEQFF. The CDR3 bases are TGCAGTGCTAGAGACCGACAGGGCAAGACCTACAATGAGCAGTTCTTC.

The CDR3 is CASREPSHGELFF. DNA for the CDR3: TGTGCCAGCAGGGAACCCAGCCACGGGGAGCTGTTTTTT. J is TRBJ2-2 and V is TRBV6-4; D not certain. The CDR3 consists of 13 residues. The V gene lost 6 bases and the J gene lost 7 bases, with 12 bases spanning the gap. Germline V gives CDR1 MRHNA, CDR2 SNTAGT.

This chain uses TRBV19 with TRBJ1-4; 7 positions match TRBD1. J lost 7 bases, V lost 4 bases, and 6 bases had no gene match. CDR3 length: 14 amino acids. Germline V gives CDR1 LNHDA, CDR2 SQIVND (reference sequence). CDR3 amino acids: CASSTGAGGEKLFF. CDR3 DNA: TGTGCCAGTAGTACGGGCGCAGGGGGTGAAAAACTGTTTTTT.

This clonotype was picked up many times. The V and J genes are TRBV12-3 or TRBV12-4 and TRBJ2-2; D might be TRBD1 (6 bases). There are 20 residues in the CDR3. Trimming removed 1 base from V and 4 bases from J, with 25 bases in between. CDR3 sequence (DNA): TGTGCCAGCAGTTTAGAAGGGGCCGGGGACATCACCTGGTCCACCGGGGAGCTGTTTTTT. This translates into CASSLEGAGDITWSTGELFF.